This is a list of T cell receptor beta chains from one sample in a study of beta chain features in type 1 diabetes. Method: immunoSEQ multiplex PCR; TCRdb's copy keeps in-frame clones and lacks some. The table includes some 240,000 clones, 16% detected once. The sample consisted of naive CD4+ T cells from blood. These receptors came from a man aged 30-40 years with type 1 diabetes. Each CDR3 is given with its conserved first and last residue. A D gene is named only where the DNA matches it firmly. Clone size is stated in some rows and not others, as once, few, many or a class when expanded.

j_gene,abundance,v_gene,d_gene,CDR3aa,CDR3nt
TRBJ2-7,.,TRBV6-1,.,CASTRQESYEQYF,TGTGCCAGCACTCGACAGGAGTCCTACGAGCAGTACTTC
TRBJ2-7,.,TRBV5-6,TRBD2,CASTLQRERYEQYF,TGTGCCAGCACCCTGCAGCGGGAGAGGTACGAGCAGTACTTC
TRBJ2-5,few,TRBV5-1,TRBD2,CATSPIAGQETQYF,TGCGCCACCAGCCCGATAGCGGGTCAAGAGACCCAGTACTTC
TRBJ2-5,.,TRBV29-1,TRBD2,CSGRGGSETQYF,TGCAGCGGAAGGGGCGGGAGTGAGACCCAGTACTTC
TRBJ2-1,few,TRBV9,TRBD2,CASSVGGLAGVGEQFF,TGTGCCAGCAGCGTAGGGGGACTAGCGGGAGTTGGTGAGCAGTTCTTC
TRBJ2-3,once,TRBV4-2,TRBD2,CASSQERGTGGSQSTDTQYF,TGTGCCAGCAGCCAAGAGAGAGGAACGGGAGGATCCCAATCCACAGATACGCAGTATTTT
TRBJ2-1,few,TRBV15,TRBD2,CATSTGTSFGNEQFF,TGTGCCACCAGTACAGGGACTAGCTTTGGTAATGAGCAGTTCTTC
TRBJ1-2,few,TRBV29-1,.,CSVERDPAGDYGYTF,TGCAGCGTTGAGAGGGACCCTGCGGGTGACTATGGCTACACCTTC
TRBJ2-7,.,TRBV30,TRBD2,CAWRTGLAVYEQYF,TGTGCCTGGAGAACGGGACTAGCGGTCTACGAGCAGTACTTC
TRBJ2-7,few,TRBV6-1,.,CASSEVLTGYEQYF,TGTGCCAGCAGTGAAGTTCTGACCGGATACGAGCAGTACTTC
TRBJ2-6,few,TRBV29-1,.,CSVEYRTSSGANVLTF,TGCAGCGTTGAATACAGAACTAGCTCTGGGGCCAACGTCCTGACTTTC
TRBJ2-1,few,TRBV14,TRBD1,CASSRPIGTVYNEQFF,TGTGCCAGCAGCCGCCCTATTGGGACAGTATACAATGAGCAGTTCTTC
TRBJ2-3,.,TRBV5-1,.,CASSLARGSADTQYF,TGCGCCAGCAGCTTGGCCCGGGGTTCGGCAGATACGCAGTATTTT
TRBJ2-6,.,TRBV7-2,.,CASSPPGRGDVLTF,TGTGCCAGCAGCCCACCCGGCAGGGGAGATGTCCTGACTTTC
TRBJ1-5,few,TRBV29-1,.,CSVGAQENQPQHF,TGCAGCGTTGGGGCCCAAGAGAATCAGCCCCAGCATTTT
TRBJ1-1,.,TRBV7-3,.,CASSSRRGSTEAFF,TGTGCCAGCAGCTCGCGTAGAGGGAGCACTGAAGCTTTCTTT
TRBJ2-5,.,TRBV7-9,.,CASSLALAEGETQYF,TGTGCCAGCAGCTTAGCCCTCGCGGAGGGGGAGACCCAGTACTTC
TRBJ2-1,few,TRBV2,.,CASLAARRGEGYNEQFF,TGTGCCAGCCTTGCGGCCCGCAGGGGCGAAGGCTACAATGAGCAGTTCTTC
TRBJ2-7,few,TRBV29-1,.,CSVQRLTTNYEQYF,TGCAGCGTCCAACGCCTGACGACCAACTACGAGCAGTACTTC
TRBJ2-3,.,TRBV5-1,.,CASSLTRDTDTQYF,TGCGCCAGCAGCTTGACAAGAGACACAGATACGCAGTATTTT
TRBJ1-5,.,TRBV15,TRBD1,CATSRTGHQPQHF,TGTGCCACCAGCCGGACAGGGCATCAGCCCCAGCATTTT
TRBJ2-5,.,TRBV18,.,CASSPEGQETQYF,TGTGCCAGCTCACCAGAGGGCCAAGAGACCCAGTACTTC
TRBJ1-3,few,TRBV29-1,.,CSVVYSGNTIYF,TGCAGCGTCGTCTACTCTGGAAACACCATATATTTT
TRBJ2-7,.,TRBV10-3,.,CAIREADGGPYEQYF,TGTGCCATCAGGGAGGCGGACGGTGGCCCCTACGAGCAGTACTTC
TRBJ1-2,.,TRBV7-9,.,CASSLIYGYTF,TGTGCCAGTAGTCTTATCTATGGCTACACCTTC
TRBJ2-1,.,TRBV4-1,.,CASTSLMGYNEQFF,TGCGCCAGCACCTCCCTGATGGGGTACAATGAGCAGTTCTTC
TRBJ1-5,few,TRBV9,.,CASSVGGGLDQPQHF,TGTGCCAGCAGCGTAGGCGGGGGGCTGGATCAGCCCCAGCATTTT
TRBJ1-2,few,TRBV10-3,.,CAISERTEGYTF,TGTGCCATCAGTGAAAGGACTGAGGGCTACACCTTC
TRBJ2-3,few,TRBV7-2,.,CASSFSGGTDTQYF,TGTGCCAGCAGCTTTTCCGGGGGCACAGATACGCAGTATTTT
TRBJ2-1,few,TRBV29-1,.,CSARSSSYNEQFF,TGCAGCGCTCGGTCCAGCTCCTACAATGAGCAGTTCTTC
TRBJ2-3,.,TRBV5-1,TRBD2,CASSPGTSEDTQYF,TGCGCCAGCAGCCCTGGGACTAGCGAAGATACGCAGTATTTT
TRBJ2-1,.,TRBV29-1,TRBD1,CSVGRSGTGANEQFF,TGCAGCGTTGGTCGTTCAGGGACAGGGGCTAATGAGCAGTTCTTC
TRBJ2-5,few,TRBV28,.,CASSFSAGDGTQYF,TGTGCCAGCAGTTTTAGTGCGGGCGATGGGACCCAGTACTTC
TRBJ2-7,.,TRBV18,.,CASSRIGADLYEQYF,TGTGCCAGCTCGCGAATCGGCGCGGACTTATACGAGCAGTACTTC
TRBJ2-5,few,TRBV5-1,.,CASSPGEAETQYF,TGCGCCAGCAGCCCGGGAGAGGCGGAGACCCAGTACTTC
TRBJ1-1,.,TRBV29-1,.,CSGGREGAEAFF,TGCAGCGGTGGCCGGGAGGGGGCTGAAGCTTTCTTT
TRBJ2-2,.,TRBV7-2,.,CASSLAGRGAGTGELFF,TGTGCCAGCAGCTTAGCGGGGCGCGGGGCCGGCACCGGGGAGCTGTTTTTT
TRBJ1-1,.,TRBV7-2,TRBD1,CASSPGDRLNTEAFF,TGTGCCAGCAGCCCGGGGGACAGATTGAACACTGAAGCTTTCTTT
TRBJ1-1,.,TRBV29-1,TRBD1,CSVTGAMNTEAFF,TGCAGCGTCACAGGGGCCATGAACACTGAAGCTTTCTTT
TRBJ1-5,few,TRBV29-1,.,CSASGVNQPQHF,TGCAGCGCTTCAGGGGTGAATCAGCCCCAGCATTTT
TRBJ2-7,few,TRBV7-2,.,CASSYTRVSSYEQYF,TGTGCCAGCAGCTATACTCGGGTCAGCTCCTACGAGCAGTACTTC
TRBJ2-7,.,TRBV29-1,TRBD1,CSVRTGGYEQYF,TGCAGCGTGAGGACAGGGGGCTACGAGCAGTACTTC
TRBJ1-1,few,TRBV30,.,CAWSVGGAGTEAFF,TGTGCCTGGAGTGTAGGGGGTGCAGGCACTGAAGCTTTCTTT
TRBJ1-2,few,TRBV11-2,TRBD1,CASSERVGQVSTF,TGTGCCAGCAGCGAAAGGGTTGGACAGGTCTCCACCTTC
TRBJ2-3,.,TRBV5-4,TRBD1,CASSLTGDTDTQYF,TGTGCCAGCAGCTTGACAGGGGACACAGATACGCAGTATTTT
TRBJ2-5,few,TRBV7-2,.,CASSFSIGETQYF,TGTGCCAGCAGCTTTAGCATTGGGGAGACCCAGTACTTC
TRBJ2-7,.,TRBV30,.,CAWSPGLSSGQYF,TGTGCCTGGAGCCCGGGACTCTCCTCCGGACAGTACTTC
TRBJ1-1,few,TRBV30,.,CAWSISLVGDTEAFF,TGTGCCTGGAGTATATCACTAGTAGGGGACACTGAAGCTTTCTTT
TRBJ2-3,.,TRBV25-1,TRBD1,CASSSSYRGPADTQYF,TGTGCCAGCAGTTCTAGCTACAGGGGGCCGGCAGATACGCAGTATTTT
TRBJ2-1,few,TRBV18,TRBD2,CASSRLADNEQFF,TGTGCCAGCTCTAGACTAGCGGACAATGAGCAGTTCTTC